This T cell receptor (beta chain) stems from a study of tumor-infiltrating lymphocytes in localized non-small cell lung cancer. Profiling relied on immunoSEQ multiplex PCR, and the TCRdb table lists in-frame clones only, not all of them. The sample shows approximately 13,000 clones, 68% of them seen only once. Germline V gene lookup returns CDR1 SGHRS and CDR2 YFSETQ. The CDR3 contains 16 residues. V was clipped by 1 base and J by 6 bases; unmatched bases: 9. The sequence came from a human donor with non-small cell lung cancer. The material sequenced was lung tumor tissue. This chain connects TRBV5-1 to TRBJ2-3, with 9 bases aligning to TRBD2. CDR3 amino acids: CASSLPGAGGRDTQYF. The CDR3 DNA sequence: TGCGCCAGCAGCTTGCCCGGAGCGGGAGGACGGGATACGCAGTATTTT.